What follows are 9 T cell receptor beta chains derived from one specimen sequenced in a study of shared clonotypes between healthy human individuals (dated by TCRdb to 2020 to 2021). Library preparation was by the immunoSEQ multiplex PCR assay. This is the immuneACCESS table as TCRdb keeps it, with only in-frame sequences that have V and J called. A part of the clones is gone; compared with another copy, unresolved V genes explain less than half, and the rest is unexplained. The sample has about 2.2 million clones on record, about 93% of them singletons. Around 1.7% of the sample is held by the ten biggest clonotypes. CD8 naive samples were obtained by positive selection for CCR7 among CD45RO-negative cells, yielding a CD45RA+CCR7+ population from which TemRA cells were excluded. Source material: naive CD8+ T cells from PBMCs. The sample's cell subset or site label, in plain terms: CD45RA+CCR7+. These receptors were taken from a young man in good health. Some clones in this sample may be carry-over from other donors' samples.

The chain couples TRBV5-1 to TRBJ2-3, with D possibly being TRBD1 (5 bases). Germline CDR1 SGHRS, CDR2 YFSETQ. V was clipped by 4 bases and J by 6 bases, with 21 bases between them. This CDR3 spans 16 amino acids. CDR3 in amino acids: CASSPDVDTQQDTQYF. Here the CDR3 DNA reads TGCGCCAGCAGCCCCGATGTGGACACCCAGCAGGATACGCAGTATTTT.

The chain carries TRBV30 and TRBJ2-1; D is unresolved. The germline V and J ends were trimmed by 3 bases and 8 bases, with 20 bases remaining between them. This CDR3 is 15 amino acids long. Per germline, CDR1 GTSNPN and CDR2 SVGIG (reference sequence). The CDR3 loop reads CAWSPTTGGSHEQFF. The CDR3 DNA follows: TGTGCCTGGAGCCCCACTACGGGCGGCTCGCATGAGCAGTTCTTC.

This clone showed up just once. The gene calls are TRBV6-6 and TRBJ2-3; TRBD2 matches at 9 bases. The CDR3 is 16 amino acids. Looked up from germline, CDR1 is MNHNY and CDR2 is SVGAGI (reference sequence). V lost 0 bases and J lost 2; bases outside the gene matches: 3. CDR3 coding DNA: TGTGCCAGCAGTTACTCGCGGGGGGGAACCACAGATACGCAGTATTTT. Its protein is CASSYSRGGTTDTQYF.

This clone was seen once. V gene TRBV9 combines with J gene TRBJ1-2; no firm D call. The CDR3 loop spans 14 amino acids. V dropped 3 bases and J dropped 0 bases, with 9 bases sitting between them. Germline V gene data show CDR1 as SGDLS and CDR2 as YYNGEE. As DNA, the CDR3 is TGTGCCAGCAGCGGAGAGGGAACTAACTATGGCTACACCTTC. Residues: CASSGEGTNYGYTF.

This clone has a count of ten or more. The sample carries other DNA sequences with the same CDR3. V and J are TRBV7-2 and TRBJ2-7; unclear D gene. This CDR3 has 12 amino acids. Trimming pared 1 base from V and 3 bases from J, leaving 4 bases between. Germline CDR1 and CDR2: SGHTA and FQGNSA. The CDR3: CASSLVGYEQYF. For the CDR3, the DNA is TGTGCCAGCAGCTTAGTCGGCTACGAGCAGTACTTC. The full variable domain, completed using reference TRBV7-2 and TRBJ2-7, is GAGVSQSPSNKVTEKGKDVELRCDPISGHTALYWYRQSLGQGLEFLIYFQGNSAPDKSGLPSDRFSAERTGGSVSTLTIQRTQQEDSAVYLCASSLVGYEQYFGPGTRLTVT.

The chain is built from TRBV7-2 and TRBJ2-1; 13 bases agree with TRBD2. Per germline, CDR1 SGHTA and CDR2 FQGNSA. V lost 3 bases to trimming and J lost 4 bases; unmatched junction nucleotides: 9. The CDR3 contains 18 residues. The chain's CDR3 is CASSLGARTSGGYNEQFF. The CDR3 region has the DNA TGTGCCAGCAGCTTGGGAGCCAGGACTAGCGGGGGATACAATGAGCAGTTCTTC.

The V and J genes are TRBV9 and TRBJ1-2, with D possibly TRBD1 on 6 matching bases. Between the trimmed V and J ends, which lost 1 base and 0 bases, there was a span of 16 bases. The CDR3 covers 17 residues. From germline, CDR1 is SGDLS and CDR2 YYNGEE. The CDR3 here is CASSVTGTSSSNYGYTF. The CDR3 DNA is TGTGCCAGCAGCGTAACAGGGACCTCTTCGTCTAACTATGGCTACACCTTC.

The rearrangement joins TRBV28 to TRBJ2-2; D call uncertain. CDR1 and CDR2 from the germline V gene are MDHEN and SYDVKM. V lost 4 bases and J lost 0, with 6 bases in between. This CDR3 comprises 14 residues. CDR3 protein: CASSWLTNTGELFF. In nucleotides, the CDR3 is TGTGCCAGCAGTTGGCTAACGAACACCGGGGAGCTGTTTTTT.

This clone was seen a single time. The V gene is TRBV7-2, the J gene TRBJ2-1; no clear D. Deletions cut 0 bases from V and 8 bases from J, with 8 bases between. This CDR3 is built from 13 residues. The germline V gene has CDR1 SGHTA and CDR2 FQGNSA. The CDR3 sequence is CASSLAVGYEQFF. DNA for the CDR3: TGTGCCAGCAGCTTAGCAGTGGGCTATGAGCAGTTCTTC.